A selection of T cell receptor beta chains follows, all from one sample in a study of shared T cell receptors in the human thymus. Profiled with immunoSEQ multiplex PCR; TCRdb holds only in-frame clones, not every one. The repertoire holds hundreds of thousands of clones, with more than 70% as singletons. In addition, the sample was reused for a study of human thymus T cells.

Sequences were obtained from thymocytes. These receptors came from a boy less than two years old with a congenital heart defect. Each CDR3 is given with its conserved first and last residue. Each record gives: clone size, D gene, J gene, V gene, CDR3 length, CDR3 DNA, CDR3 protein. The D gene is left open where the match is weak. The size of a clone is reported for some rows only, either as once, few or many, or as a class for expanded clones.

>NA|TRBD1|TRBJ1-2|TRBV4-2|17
TGTGCCAGCAGCCAAGATGTTGTGGTGGGACAGGATCGCGGCTACACCTTC
CASSQDVVVGQDRGYTF
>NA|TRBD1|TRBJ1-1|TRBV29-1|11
TGCAGCCACAGGGGATGCCCTGAAGCTTTCTTT
CSHRGCPEAFF
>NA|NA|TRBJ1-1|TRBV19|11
TGTGCCAGTAGTAACGGGACTGAAGCTTTCTTT
CASSNGTEAFF
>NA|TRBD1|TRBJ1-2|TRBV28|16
TGTGCCAGCAGGGCGATCCTCCGGGACAGTTTTTGTGGCTACACCTTC
CASRAILRDSFCGYTF
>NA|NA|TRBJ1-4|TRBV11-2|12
TGTGCCAGCAGCCTTTCGAATGAAAAACTGTTTTTT
CASSLSNEKLFF
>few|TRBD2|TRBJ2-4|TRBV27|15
TGTGCCAGCAGCCCAAGCGGGAGGGCCAAAAACATTCAGTACTTC
CASSPSGRAKNIQYF
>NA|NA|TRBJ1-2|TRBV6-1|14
TGTGCCAGCAGTGAGAGCAGGGGACGGAATGGCTACACCTTC
CASSESRGRNGYTF
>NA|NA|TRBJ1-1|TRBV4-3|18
TGCGCCAGCAGCCAAGATAGACGGAAGACAGGACCGAACACTGAAGCTTTCTTT
CASSQDRRKTGPNTEAFF
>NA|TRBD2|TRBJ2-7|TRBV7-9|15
TGTGCCAGCAGCACCCGCGGGGGGGAATCCTACGAGCAGTACTTC
CASSTRGGESYEQYF
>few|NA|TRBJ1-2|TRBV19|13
TGTGCCAGTAGGCGCGGGGGGAACTATGGCTACACCTTC
CASRRGGNYGYTF
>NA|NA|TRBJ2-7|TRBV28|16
TGTGCCAGCAGTTTCCATGGGGGAGGGGGGATGGGCGAGCAGTACTTC
CASSFHGGGGMGEQYF
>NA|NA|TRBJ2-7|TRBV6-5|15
TGTGCCAGCAGTACCGGGACTCACTCCCCCTACGAGCAGTACTTC
CASSTGTHSPYEQYF
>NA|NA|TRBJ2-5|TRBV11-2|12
TGTGCCAGCAGCCTCCCCCTGGAGACCCAGTACTTC
CASSLPLETQYF
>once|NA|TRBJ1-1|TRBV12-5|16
TGTGCTAGTGGTTCAAGCGATGGGGGCTCTGGCACTGAAGCTTTCTTT
CASGSSDGGSGTEAFF
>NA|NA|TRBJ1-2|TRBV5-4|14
TGTGCCAGCAGCTTGCCGCAAAAAGGAGGTGGCTACACCTTC
CASSLPQKGGGYTF
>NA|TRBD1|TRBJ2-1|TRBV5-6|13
TGTGCCAGCAGCCCTGGGACAGGGGTTGAGCAGTTCTTC
CASSPGTGVEQFF
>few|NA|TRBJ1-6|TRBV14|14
TGTGCCAGCAGCCATCGACAGCCGGCCGAACCCCTCCACTTT
CASSHRQPAEPLHF
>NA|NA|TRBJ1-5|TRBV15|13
TGTGCCACCAGCAGTACAGCCAATCAGCCCCAGCATTTT
CATSSTANQPQHF
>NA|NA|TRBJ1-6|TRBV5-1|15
TGCGCCAGCAAAGAAGGGGAACGATATAATTCACCCCTCCACTTT
CASKEGERYNSPLHF
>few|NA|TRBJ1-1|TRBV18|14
TGTGCCAGCTCCCCTAGGGGTAGGAACACTGAAGCTTTCTTT
CASSPRGRNTEAFF
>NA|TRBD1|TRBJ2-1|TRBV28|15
TGTGCCAGCAGCCCTCGGGACAGGGTGGTGGATGAGCAGTTCTTC
CASSPRDRVVDEQFF
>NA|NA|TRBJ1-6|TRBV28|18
TGTGCCAGCAGTTTAAGAGGGATCGATCCCTCCTATAATTCACCCCTCCACTTT
CASSLRGIDPSYNSPLHF
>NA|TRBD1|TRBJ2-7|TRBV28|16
TGTGCCAGCACTGACGAGGGACAGGACCTCTCCTACGAGCAGTACTTC
CASTDEGQDLSYEQYF
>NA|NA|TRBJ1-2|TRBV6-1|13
TGTGCCAGCAGTGATACAGAGATCTATGGCTACACCTTC
CASSDTEIYGYTF
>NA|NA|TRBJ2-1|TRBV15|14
TGTGCCACCAGCCAGGGAAGCTCCTACAATGAGCAGTTCTTC
CATSQGSSYNEQFF
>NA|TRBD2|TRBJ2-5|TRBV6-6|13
TGTGCCAGCAGTGGGTGGGGGGGAGAGACCCAGTACTTC
CASSGWGGETQYF
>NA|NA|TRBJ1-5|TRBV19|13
TGTGCCAGTAGCGAGGGTGGCAATCAGCCCCAGCATTTT
CASSEGGNQPQHF
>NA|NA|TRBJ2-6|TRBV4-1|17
TGCGCCAGCAGCCAAAGACACCAAAGCTCTGGGGCCAACGTCCTGACTTTC
CASSQRHQSSGANVLTF